This TCR beta chain was profiled in a study of cytomegalovirus exposure and HLA in healthy donors. Data came from immunoSEQ multiplex PCR; TCRdb stores just in-frame clones and leaves some out. The sample has fewer than 400,000 clones; roughly 88% are singletons. Per germline, CDR1 LNHDA and CDR2 SQIVND (reference sequence). Trimming removed 5 bases from V and 1 base from J, with 12 bases in between. This CDR3 has 15 residues. Sequenced material: PBMCs. The chain couples TRBV19 to TRBJ1-5; D perhaps matches TRBD1 (5 bases). This receptor was obtained from a young man in good health and CMV-seronegative. CDR3 nucleotides: TGTGCCAGTAGTGTTTTGACAGAGAGCAATCAGCCCCAGCATTTT. Its protein product is CASSVLTESNQPQHF.